This TCR beta chain was recovered during a study of shared clonotypes between healthy human individuals. Naive CD8 cells, CD45RO-negative and positively selected for CCR7, excluded terminally differentiated effector memory CD45RA+ cells. The donors were all Caucasian adults (living in Nashville, Tennessee). CDR3 length: 14 amino acids. The V end was cut by 5 bases, the J end by 5 bases, with 13 bases between. From germline, CDR1 is SGHDT and CDR2 YYEEEE. Method: immunoSEQ multiplex PCR; TCRdb's copy keeps in-frame clones and lacks some. This sample has about 800,000 clones; roughly 96% occur once, and the top ten carry around 0.21%. This clone was found once.

Sequenced material: naive CD8+ T cells sorted from blood. The rearrangement uses TRBV5-6 and TRBJ2-2; unclear D gene. This TCR was recovered from a young man in good health. The CDR3 spells CASRLYFGTGELFF. DNA for the CDR3: TGTGCCAGCAGACTTTATTTTGGGACCGGGGAGCTGTTTTTT.